This is a list of T cell receptor beta chains from one sample in a study of T-cell reconstitution after alpha-beta-depleted transplantation in children. Each CDR3 protein gets one entry after TCRdb re-called the PCR reads with MiXCR. The sample lists 800,000 to 1,000,000 distinct CDR3 sequences, under 30% seen once, with roughly 27% in the top ten. This sample comprised PBMCs, mostly from graft donor cells, obtained 360 days after TCRalphabeta/CD19-depleted stem cell transplant. Source of these receptors: a boy in the first two years of life who had a stem cell transplant for SCID, so the T cells may come from the graft donor. Each CDR3 is given with its conserved first and last residue. The order of the fields is clone size, V gene, D gene, J gene, CDR3 protein, CDR3 DNA. D genes are given only for firm matches. Clone size is given for some rows only: seen once, a few or many times, or a class if the clone is expanded.

clone_size: few; v_call: TRBV6-1; d_call: NA; j_call: TRBJ2-7; cdr3_aa: CASSEARGYEQYF; cdr3_nt: TGTGCCAGCAGTGAAGCGAGGGGTTACGAGCAGTACTTC
clone_size: few; v_call: TRBV20-1; d_call: NA; j_call: TRBJ2-1; cdr3_aa: CSAIGWGSFGEQFF; cdr3_nt: TGCAGTGCCATAGGCTGGGGATCGTTCGGTGAGCAGTTCTTC
clone_size: few; v_call: TRBV12-3/TRBV12-4; d_call: NA; j_call: TRBJ1-5; cdr3_aa: CASSGTEKGSQPQHF; cdr3_nt: TGTGCCAGCAGTGGGACCGAGAAGGGGAGTCAGCCCCAGCATTTT
clone_size: NA; v_call: TRBV20-1; d_call: NA; j_call: TRBJ2-3; cdr3_aa: CSATGTREITDTQYF; cdr3_nt: TGCAGTGCCACCGGGACACGAGAAATCACAGATACGCAGTATTTT
clone_size: NA; v_call: TRBV12-3/TRBV12-4; d_call: TRBD1; j_call: TRBJ1-4; cdr3_aa: CASSFRTGEGKLFF; cdr3_nt: TGTGCCAGCAGTTTTAGGACAGGGGAGGGAAAACTGTTTTTT
clone_size: NA; v_call: TRBV6-5; d_call: NA; j_call: TRBJ2-5; cdr3_aa: CASSYSPGTPSQETQYF; cdr3_nt: TGTGCCAGCAGTTACTCTCCAGGGACCCCTAGCCAAGAGACCCAGTACTTC
clone_size: NA; v_call: TRBV12-3/TRBV12-4; d_call: NA; j_call: TRBJ2-1; cdr3_aa: CASSVSHGSIYNEQFF; cdr3_nt: TGTGCCAGCAGCGTATCTCATGGGTCCATCTACAATGAGCAGTTCTTC
clone_size: NA; v_call: TRBV20-1; d_call: NA; j_call: TRBJ1-1; cdr3_aa: CSAHRDTEAFF; cdr3_nt: TGCAGTGCCCACAGGGACACTGAAGCTTTCTTT
clone_size: few; v_call: TRBV7-9; d_call: TRBD2; j_call: TRBJ2-1; cdr3_aa: CASSSTSGGAGYNEQFF; cdr3_nt: TGTGCCAGCAGCTCAACTAGCGGGGGGGCTGGGTACAATGAGCAGTTCTTC
clone_size: NA; v_call: TRBV20-1; d_call: NA; j_call: TRBJ2-3; cdr3_aa: CSARDLRLTSTDTQYF; cdr3_nt: TGCAGTGCTAGAGATCTACGTTTAACTAGCACAGATACGCAGTATTTT
clone_size: NA; v_call: TRBV9; d_call: NA; j_call: TRBJ2-1; cdr3_aa: CASSVAESDQQFF; cdr3_nt: TGTGCCAGCAGCGTAGCGGAAAGCGATCAGCAGTTCTTC
clone_size: NA; v_call: TRBV7-9; d_call: TRBD2; j_call: TRBJ2-3; cdr3_aa: CASSYPVAGGSTDTQYF; cdr3_nt: TGTGCCAGCAGCTACCCAGTAGCGGGGGGTAGCACAGATACGCAGTATTTT
clone_size: NA; v_call: TRBV30; d_call: NA; j_call: TRBJ2-7; cdr3_aa: CAWSVATSYEQYF; cdr3_nt: TGTGCCTGGAGTGTAGCCACATCCTACGAGCAGTACTTC
clone_size: few; v_call: TRBV12-3/TRBV12-4; d_call: TRBD2; j_call: TRBJ2-3; cdr3_aa: CASTPTSGGTDTQYF; cdr3_nt: TGTGCCAGCACTCCTACTAGCGGGGGCACAGATACGCAGTATTTT
clone_size: few; v_call: TRBV20-1; d_call: NA; j_call: TRBJ1-5; cdr3_aa: CSAGRPALWSQHF; cdr3_nt: TGCAGTGCTGGACGCCCTGCCCTTTGGTCCCAGCATTTT
clone_size: few; v_call: TRBV28; d_call: NA; j_call: TRBJ1-2; cdr3_aa: CASRSAGERYGYTF; cdr3_nt: TGTGCCAGCAGATCAGCAGGGGAGCGTTATGGCTACACCTTC
clone_size: few; v_call: TRBV6-5; d_call: NA; j_call: TRBJ1-1; cdr3_aa: CASSYSGTGAYTEAFF; cdr3_nt: TGTGCCAGCAGTTACTCGGGCACCGGGGCGTACACTGAAGCTTTCTTT
clone_size: NA; v_call: TRBV20-1; d_call: NA; j_call: TRBJ2-7; cdr3_aa: CSARRERGYEQYF; cdr3_nt: TGCAGTGCTAGACGGGAAAGAGGCTACGAGCAGTACTTC
clone_size: NA; v_call: TRBV5-1; d_call: NA; j_call: TRBJ2-1; cdr3_aa: CASRGRFVSYNEQFF; cdr3_nt: TGCGCCAGCAGAGGTCGGTTCGTCTCCTACAATGAGCAGTTCTTC
clone_size: NA; v_call: TRBV20-1; d_call: NA; j_call: TRBJ2-3; cdr3_aa: CSRGGGADTQYF; cdr3_nt: TGCAGCCGGGGCGGAGGAGCAGATACGCAGTATTTT
clone_size: NA; v_call: TRBV24-1; d_call: NA; j_call: TRBJ2-1; cdr3_aa: CATSDFSRAADEQFF; cdr3_nt: TGTGCCACCAGTGATTTTTCTCGGGCCGCGGATGAGCAGTTCTTC
clone_size: NA; v_call: TRBV7-2; d_call: NA; j_call: TRBJ2-1; cdr3_aa: CASSLGRLTRLNEQFF; cdr3_nt: TGTGCCAGCAGCTTAGGAAGACTGACCCGGCTCAATGAGCAGTTCTTC
clone_size: NA; v_call: TRBV6-1; d_call: NA; j_call: TRBJ2-7; cdr3_aa: CASSEAPPREYF; cdr3_nt: TGTGCCAGCAGTGAAGCACCCCCTCGCGAGTACTTC
clone_size: few; v_call: TRBV6-1; d_call: TRBD1; j_call: TRBJ2-3; cdr3_aa: CASSPMGQGTDTQYF; cdr3_nt: TGTGCCAGCAGTCCCATGGGACAGGGCACAGATACGCAGTATTTT
clone_size: few; v_call: TRBV5-6; d_call: TRBD2; j_call: TRBJ2-1; cdr3_aa: CASSSRRNGGDNEQFF; cdr3_nt: TGTGCCAGCAGCTCCCGAAGGAATGGGGGGGACAATGAGCAGTTCTTC
clone_size: few; v_call: TRBV20-1; d_call: NA; j_call: TRBJ1-2; cdr3_aa: CSAREQMGNYGYTF; cdr3_nt: TGCAGTGCTAGAGAACAGATGGGTAACTATGGCTACACCTTC
clone_size: NA; v_call: TRBV5-1; d_call: NA; j_call: TRBJ2-2; cdr3_aa: CASSLSYANTGELFF; cdr3_nt: TGCGCCAGCAGCTTGTCGTATGCGAACACCGGGGAGCTGTTTTTT
clone_size: few; v_call: TRBV6-2/TRBV6-3; d_call: NA; j_call: TRBJ2-1; cdr3_aa: CASSYSPGTDYNEQFF; cdr3_nt: TGTGCCAGCAGTTACTCGCCCGGGACTGACTACAATGAGCAGTTCTTC
clone_size: NA; v_call: TRBV6-5; d_call: NA; j_call: TRBJ2-1; cdr3_aa: CASSYSWENEQFF; cdr3_nt: TGTGCCAGCAGTTACTCTTGGGAAAATGAGCAGTTCTTC
clone_size: NA; v_call: TRBV12-3/TRBV12-4; d_call: NA; j_call: TRBJ2-5; cdr3_aa: CASGFIGGQETQYF; cdr3_nt: TGTGCCAGCGGATTTATAGGGGGCCAAGAGACCCAGTACTTC
clone_size: NA; v_call: TRBV20-1; d_call: NA; j_call: TRBJ1-2; cdr3_aa: CSAQQGYGYTF; cdr3_nt: TGCAGTGCTCAACAGGGCTATGGCTACACCTTC
clone_size: NA; v_call: TRBV29-1; d_call: TRBD1; j_call: TRBJ2-3; cdr3_aa: CSVRQGVSTDTQYF; cdr3_nt: TGCAGCGTAAGGCAGGGGGTGAGCACAGATACGCAGTATTTT
clone_size: NA; v_call: TRBV4-1; d_call: NA; j_call: TRBJ2-1; cdr3_aa: CASSQPHGEAGSYNEQFF; cdr3_nt: TGCGCCAGCAGCCAACCCCATGGGGAGGCGGGCTCCTACAATGAGCAGTTCTTC
clone_size: NA; v_call: TRBV7-8; d_call: TRBD1; j_call: TRBJ1-2; cdr3_aa: CASSLGGTGDGYTF; cdr3_nt: TGTGCCAGCAGCTTAGGGGGGACAGGGGACGGCTACACCTTC
clone_size: few; v_call: TRBV12-3/TRBV12-4; d_call: NA; j_call: TRBJ1-4; cdr3_aa: CASSPRRAVNEKLFF; cdr3_nt: TGTGCCAGCAGCCCGAGACGGGCTGTTAATGAAAAACTGTTTTTT
clone_size: NA; v_call: TRBV18; d_call: TRBD2; j_call: TRBJ2-1; cdr3_aa: CASSQGTSGVNEQFF; cdr3_nt: TGTGCCAGCTCACAGGGGACTAGCGGGGTGAATGAGCAGTTCTTC